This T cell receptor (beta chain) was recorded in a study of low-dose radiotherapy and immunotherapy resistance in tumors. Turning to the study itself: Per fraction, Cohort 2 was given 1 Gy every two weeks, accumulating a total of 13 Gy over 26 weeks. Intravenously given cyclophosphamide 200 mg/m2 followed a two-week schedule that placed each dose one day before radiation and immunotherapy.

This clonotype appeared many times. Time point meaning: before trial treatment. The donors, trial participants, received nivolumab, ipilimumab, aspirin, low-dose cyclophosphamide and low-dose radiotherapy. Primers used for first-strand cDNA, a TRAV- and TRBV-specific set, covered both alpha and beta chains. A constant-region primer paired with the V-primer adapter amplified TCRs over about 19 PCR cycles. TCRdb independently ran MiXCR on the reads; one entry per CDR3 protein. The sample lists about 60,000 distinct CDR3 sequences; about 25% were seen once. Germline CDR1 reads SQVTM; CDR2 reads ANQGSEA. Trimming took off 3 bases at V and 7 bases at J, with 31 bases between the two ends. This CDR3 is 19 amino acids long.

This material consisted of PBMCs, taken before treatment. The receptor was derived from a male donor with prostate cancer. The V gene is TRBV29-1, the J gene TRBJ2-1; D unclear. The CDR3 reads CSVEAERPGSPLGRNEQFF. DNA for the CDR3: TGCAGCGTTGAGGCCGAGCGCCCCGGATCCCCACTCGGCCGAAATGAGCAGTTCTTC.